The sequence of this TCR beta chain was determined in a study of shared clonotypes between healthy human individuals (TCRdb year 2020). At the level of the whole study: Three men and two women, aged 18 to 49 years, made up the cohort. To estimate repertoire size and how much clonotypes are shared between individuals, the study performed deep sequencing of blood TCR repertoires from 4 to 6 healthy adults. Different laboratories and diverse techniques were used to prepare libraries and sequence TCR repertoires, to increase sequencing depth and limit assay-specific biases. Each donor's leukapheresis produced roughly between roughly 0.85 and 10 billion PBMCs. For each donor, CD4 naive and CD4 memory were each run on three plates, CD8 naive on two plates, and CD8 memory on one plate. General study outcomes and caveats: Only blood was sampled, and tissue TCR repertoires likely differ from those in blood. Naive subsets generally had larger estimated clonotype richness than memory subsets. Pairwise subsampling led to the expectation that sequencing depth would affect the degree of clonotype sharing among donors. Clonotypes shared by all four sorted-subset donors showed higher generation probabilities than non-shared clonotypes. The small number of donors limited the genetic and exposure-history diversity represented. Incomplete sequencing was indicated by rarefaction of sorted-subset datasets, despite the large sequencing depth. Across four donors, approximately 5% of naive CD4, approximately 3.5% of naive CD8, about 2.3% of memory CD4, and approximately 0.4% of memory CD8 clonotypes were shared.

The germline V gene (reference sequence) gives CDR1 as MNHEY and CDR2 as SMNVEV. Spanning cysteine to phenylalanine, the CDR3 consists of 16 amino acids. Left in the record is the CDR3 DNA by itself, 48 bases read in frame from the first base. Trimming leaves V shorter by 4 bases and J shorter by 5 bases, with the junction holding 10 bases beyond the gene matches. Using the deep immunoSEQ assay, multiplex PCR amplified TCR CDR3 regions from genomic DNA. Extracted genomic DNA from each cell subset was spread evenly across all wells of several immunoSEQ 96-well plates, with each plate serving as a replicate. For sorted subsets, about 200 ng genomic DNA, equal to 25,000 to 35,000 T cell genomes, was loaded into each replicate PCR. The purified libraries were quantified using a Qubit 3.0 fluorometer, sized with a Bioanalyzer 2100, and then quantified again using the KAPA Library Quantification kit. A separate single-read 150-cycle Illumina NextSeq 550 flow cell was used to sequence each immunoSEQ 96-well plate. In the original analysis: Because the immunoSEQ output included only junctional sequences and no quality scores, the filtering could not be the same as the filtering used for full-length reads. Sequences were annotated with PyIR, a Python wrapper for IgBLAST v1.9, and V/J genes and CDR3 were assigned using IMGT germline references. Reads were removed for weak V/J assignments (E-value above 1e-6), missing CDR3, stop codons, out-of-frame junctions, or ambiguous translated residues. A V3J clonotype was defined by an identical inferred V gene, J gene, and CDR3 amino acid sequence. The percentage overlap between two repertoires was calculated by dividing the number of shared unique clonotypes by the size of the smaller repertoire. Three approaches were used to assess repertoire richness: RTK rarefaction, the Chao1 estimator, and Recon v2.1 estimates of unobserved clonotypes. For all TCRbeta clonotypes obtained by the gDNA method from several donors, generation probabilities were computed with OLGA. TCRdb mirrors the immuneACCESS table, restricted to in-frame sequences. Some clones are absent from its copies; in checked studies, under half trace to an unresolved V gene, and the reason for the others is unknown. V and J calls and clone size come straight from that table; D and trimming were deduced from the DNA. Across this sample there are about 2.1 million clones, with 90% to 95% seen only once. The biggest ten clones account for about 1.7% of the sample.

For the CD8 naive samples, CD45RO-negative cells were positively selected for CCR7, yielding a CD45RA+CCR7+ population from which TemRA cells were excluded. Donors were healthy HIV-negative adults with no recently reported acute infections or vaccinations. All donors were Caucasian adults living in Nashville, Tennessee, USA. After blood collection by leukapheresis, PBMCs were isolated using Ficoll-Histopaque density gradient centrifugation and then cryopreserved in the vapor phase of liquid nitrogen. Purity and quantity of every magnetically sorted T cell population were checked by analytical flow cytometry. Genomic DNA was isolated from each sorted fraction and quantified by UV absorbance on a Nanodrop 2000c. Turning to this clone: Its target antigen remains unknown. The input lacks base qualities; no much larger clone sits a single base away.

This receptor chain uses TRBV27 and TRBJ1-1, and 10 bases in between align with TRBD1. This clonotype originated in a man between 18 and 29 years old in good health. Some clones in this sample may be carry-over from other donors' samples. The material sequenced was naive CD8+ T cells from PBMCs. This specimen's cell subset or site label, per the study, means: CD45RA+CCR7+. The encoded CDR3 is CASSSTGGWGGTEAFF. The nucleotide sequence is TGTGCCAGCAGTTCGACAGGGGGCTGGGGAGGAACTGAAGCTTTCTTT.